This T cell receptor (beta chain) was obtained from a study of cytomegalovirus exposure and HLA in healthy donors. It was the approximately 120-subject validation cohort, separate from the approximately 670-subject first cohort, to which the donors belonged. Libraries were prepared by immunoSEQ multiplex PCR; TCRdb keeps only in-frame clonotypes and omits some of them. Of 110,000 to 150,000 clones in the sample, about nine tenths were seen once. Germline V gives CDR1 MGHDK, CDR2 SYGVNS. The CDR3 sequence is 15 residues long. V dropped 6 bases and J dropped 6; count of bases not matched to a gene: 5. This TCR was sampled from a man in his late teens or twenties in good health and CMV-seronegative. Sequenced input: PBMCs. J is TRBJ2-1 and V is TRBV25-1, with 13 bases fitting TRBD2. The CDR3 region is CASRGLAGASNEQFF. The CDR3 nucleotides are TGTGCCAGCAGAGGACTAGCGGGAGCCTCCAATGAGCAGTTCTTC.